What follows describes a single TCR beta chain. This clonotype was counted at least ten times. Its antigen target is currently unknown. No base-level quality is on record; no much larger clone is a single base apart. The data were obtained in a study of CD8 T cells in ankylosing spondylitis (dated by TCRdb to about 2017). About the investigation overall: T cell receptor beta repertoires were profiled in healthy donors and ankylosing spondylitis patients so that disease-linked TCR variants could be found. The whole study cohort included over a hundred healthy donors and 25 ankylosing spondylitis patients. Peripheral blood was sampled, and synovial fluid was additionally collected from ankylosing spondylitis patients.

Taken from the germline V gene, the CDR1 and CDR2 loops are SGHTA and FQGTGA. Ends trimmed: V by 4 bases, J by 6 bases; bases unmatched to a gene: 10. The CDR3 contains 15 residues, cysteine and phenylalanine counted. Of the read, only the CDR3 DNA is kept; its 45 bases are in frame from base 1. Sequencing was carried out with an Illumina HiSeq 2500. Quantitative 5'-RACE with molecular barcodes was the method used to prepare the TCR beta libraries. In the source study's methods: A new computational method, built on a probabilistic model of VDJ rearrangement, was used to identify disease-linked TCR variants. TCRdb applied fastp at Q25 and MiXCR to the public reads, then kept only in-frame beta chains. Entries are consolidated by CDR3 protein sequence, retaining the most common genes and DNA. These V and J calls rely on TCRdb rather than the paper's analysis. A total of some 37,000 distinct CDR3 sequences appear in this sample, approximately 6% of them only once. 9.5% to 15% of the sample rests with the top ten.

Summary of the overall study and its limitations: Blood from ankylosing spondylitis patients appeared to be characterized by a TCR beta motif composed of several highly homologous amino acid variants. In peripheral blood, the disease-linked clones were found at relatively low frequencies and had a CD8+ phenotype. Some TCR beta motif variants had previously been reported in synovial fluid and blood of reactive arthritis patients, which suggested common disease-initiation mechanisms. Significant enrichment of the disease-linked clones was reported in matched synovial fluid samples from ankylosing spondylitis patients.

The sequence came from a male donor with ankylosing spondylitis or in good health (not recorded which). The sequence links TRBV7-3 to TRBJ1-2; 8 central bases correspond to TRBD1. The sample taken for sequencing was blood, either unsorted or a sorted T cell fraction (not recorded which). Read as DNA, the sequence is TGTGCCAGCAGCTCCCGAAGACAGGGGTACAATGGCTACACCTTC. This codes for CASSSRRQGYNGYTF.